A single sample gave rise to the 30 T cell receptor beta chains below, sequenced in a study of cytomegalovirus exposure and HLA in healthy donors. This table comes from immunoSEQ multiplex PCR, and its TCRdb copy is limited to in-frame clones, with some not included. The sample consists of approximately 180,000 clones, around nine tenths of them appearing once. The sample comprised PBMCs. The receptors were sampled from a woman aged 25 to 45 in good health and CMV-seronegative.

J is TRBJ1-2 and V is TRBV19; D uncertain. Germline V CDR1 and CDR2: LNHDA, SQIVND (reference sequence). The germline V and J ends were trimmed by 7 bases and 8 bases, with 20 bases remaining between them. The length of the CDR3 is 14 residues. CDR3 region: CASTLGGAALGYTF. CDR3 bases: TGTGCCAGTACCCTGGGAGGCGCAGCATTGGGCTACACCTTC.

The chain recombines TRBV7-8 with TRBJ1-4; 9 bases fit TRBD1. The CDR3 extends over 15 amino acids. The germline gives CDR1 SGHVS, CDR2 FQNEAQ. The J segment lost 7 bases and the V segment lost 3 bases, leaving 6 bases of the junction unmatched. CDR3 sequence (DNA): TGTGCCAGCAGCTTTATCGACAGGGGGAGTGAAAAACTGTTTTTT. Amino acids: CASSFIDRGSEKLFF.

This clone occurred once. CDR3 coding DNA: TGTGCCAGCAGCGGGACAGGGGGAGTCGATGGCTACACCTTC. This translates into CASSGTGGVDGYTF. The V and J genes are TRBV9 and TRBJ1-2; TRBD1 matches at 10 bases. CDR1 SGDLS and CDR2 YYNGEE come from the germline V gene. V gave up 3 bases and J gave up 6 bases; unmatched junction bases: 5. The CDR3 has 14 residues.

Only a few counts were recorded for this clone. J is TRBJ1-1 and V is TRBV7-2; D ambiguous. In germline, CDR1 is SGHTA, CDR2 FQGNSA. The V end was cut by 4 bases, the J end by 3 bases, with 15 bases between. The CDR3 loop spans 15 amino acids. The CDR3 reads CASSSSWTGYTEAFF. The CDR3, as DNA: TGTGCCAGCAGCTCCAGTTGGACGGGATACACTGAAGCTTTCTTT.

The rearrangement links TRBV6-1 to TRBJ2-5; the match to TRBD1 covers 11 bases. The germline CDR1 and CDR2 sequences are MNHNS and SASEGT. With V trimmed by 4 bases and J by 1 base, 11 bases remained unmatched. This CDR3 contains 18 residues. CDR3: CASSARTGGAFAQETQYF. The CDR3 region has the DNA TGTGCCAGCAGTGCCAGGACAGGGGGCGCCTTCGCCCAAGAGACCCAGTACTTC.

The V gene is TRBV10-3, the J gene TRBJ2-1; 14 nucleotides match TRBD2. In germline, CDR1 is ENHRY, CDR2 SYGVKD. The CDR3 is made up of 14 amino acids. The trim removed 10 bases at V and 10 bases at J, leaving 9 bases unmatched. CDR3 sequence reads: CATTTSGGAREQFF. The CDR3, as DNA: TGTGCCACGACGACTAGCGGGGGGGCCCGGGAGCAGTTCTTC.

This sequence joins TRBV6-1 and TRBJ1-3; the D gene is possibly TRBD1 (5 bases). The V gene's germline CDR1 is MNHNS and CDR2 SASEGT. This CDR3 is 14 amino acids long. The germline V and J ends were trimmed by 7 bases and 0 bases, with 10 bases remaining between them. The CDR3 DNA reads TGTGCCAGCATGATAGGGGTCTCTGGAAACACCATATATTTT. Translation gives CASMIGVSGNTIYF.

This sequence joins TRBV5-4 and TRBJ2-1; the D is unclear. Trimming cost V 2 bases and J 0 bases, with 18 bases left between them. This CDR3 has 18 residues. CDR1 is SGHNT and CDR2 is YYREEE in the germline V gene (reference sequence). The CDR3 bases are TGTGCCAGCAGCTTAAGTATCGGCGGTTTTTCCTCCTACAATGAGCAGTTCTTC. This gives the protein CASSLSIGGFSSYNEQFF.

This sequence joins TRBV6-5 and TRBJ2-7; 8 positions match TRBD1. V shed 0 bases and J 4 bases; nucleotides not matched to a gene: 8. Germline V gives CDR1 MNHEY, CDR2 SVGAGI. The CDR3 has 16 residues. The CDR3 DNA follows: TGTGCCAGCAGTTACTCTTTCCCCCGGGACAGGTACGAGCAGTACTTC. It encodes CASSYSFPRDRYEQYF.

This rearrangement joins TRBV4-3 to TRBJ2-7, with a weak D call TRBD1 (6 bases). V shed 3 bases and J shed 0 bases, with 9 bases lying between them. This CDR3 is 14 amino acids long. Germline V CDR1 and CDR2: LGHNA, YSLEER. The CDR3 here is CASSQGADSYEQYF. The CDR3 DNA reads TGCGCCAGCAGCCAGGGGGCTGACTCCTACGAGCAGTACTTC.

The chain joins TRBV2 to TRBJ2-5; 7 bases are shared with TRBD2. This CDR3 has 15 residues. Germline CDR1 reads SNHLY; CDR2 reads FYNNEI. Losses at the gene ends were 3 bases for V and 9 bases for J; bases not matched to a gene: 13. The DNA for the CDR3 is TGTGCCAGCAGTGACGTAGGGGAGGGGAGTGAGGCCCAGTACTTC. It specifies CASSDVGEGSEAQYF.

This clone has just one count. The J gene is TRBJ2-1, the V gene TRBV6-5, with a weak D call TRBD2 (5 bases). The germline V gene encodes CDR1 MNHEY and CDR2 SVGAGI. Trimming shortened V by 8 bases and J by 8 bases, and 13 bases separated the two germline ends. This CDR3 comprises 12 residues. In DNA form, the CDR3 reads TGTGCCAGCGGGAACGGGGTCCATGAGCAGTTCTTC. Translation: CASGNGVHEQFF.

The chain is built from TRBV6-5 and TRBJ1-5; TRBD1 agrees at 8 bases. The CDR3 length is 15 residues. J lost 1 base, V lost 6 bases, and 5 bases had no gene match. Germline V gene sequence: CDR1 MNHEY, CDR2 SVGAGI. CDR3 sequence reads: CASSLRTGSNQPQHF. For the CDR3, the DNA is TGTGCCAGCAGCCTCCGGACAGGGAGCAATCAGCCCCAGCATTTT.

The V gene is TRBV9, the J gene TRBJ1-2; 7 bases line up with TRBD1. Germline CDR1 reads SGDLS; CDR2 reads YYNGEE. V dropped 0 bases and J dropped 8; count of bases not matched to a gene: 7. There are 14 residues in the CDR3. CDR3 sequence (DNA): TGTGCCAGCAGCGTAGGAGGGGGCCTGGTGGGCTACACCTTC. This encodes CASSVGGGLVGYTF.

For the CDR3, the DNA is TGTGCCAGCAGTTTGGTTGGGGGAGGGGCTTATAATTCACCCCTCCACTTT. It codes for CASSLVGGGAYNSPLHF. The genes are TRBV27 and TRBJ1-6, with D perhaps matching TRBD1 (5 bases). Trimming took 3 bases from V and 4 from J, leaving 16 bases between them. The germline V gene encodes CDR1 MNHEY and CDR2 SMNVEV (reference sequence). CDR3 length equals 17 residues.

The chain carries TRBV27 and TRBJ1-5; D is perhaps TRBD1 (6 bases). The CDR3 spans 14 residues. Per germline, CDR1 MNHEY and CDR2 SMNVEV (reference sequence). The V end was cut by 8 bases, the J end by 0 bases, with 11 bases between. CDR3 sequence (DNA): TGTGCCAGCGGGACACTGAATAGCAATCAGCCCCAGCATTTT. This gives the protein CASGTLNSNQPQHF.

The V and J genes are TRBV5-5 and TRBJ2-7, with 9 bases aligning to TRBD1. V shed 0 bases and J 1 base; nucleotides not matched to a gene: 2. The CDR3 is 15 residues long. CDR1 and CDR2 (germline): SGHKS, YYEKEE (reference sequence). CDR3 sequence: CASSLVTGGSYEQYF. Here the CDR3 DNA reads TGTGCCAGCAGCTTGGTGACAGGGGGGTCCTACGAGCAGTACTTC.

This sequence joins TRBV7-9 and TRBJ2-7; 7 bases match TRBD1. Germline loops: CDR1 SEHNR, CDR2 FQNEAQ (reference sequence). The trim removed 5 bases at V and 4 bases at J, leaving 14 bases unmatched. This CDR3 has 16 amino acids. The chain's CDR3 is CASSPIEGQRIYEQYF. In DNA, the CDR3 is TGTGCCAGCAGCCCTATTGAGGGACAGAGGATTTACGAGCAGTACTTC.

The J gene is TRBJ2-1, the V gene TRBV9; 13 bases agree with TRBD2. Trimming took 2 bases from V and 5 from J; bases not matched to a gene: 4. Germline CDR1 and CDR2: SGDLS and YYNGEE. CDR3 length equals 16 residues. CDR3 in amino acids: CASSVTTSGGHNEQFF. The CDR3 DNA reads as TGTGCCAGCAGCGTGACGACTAGCGGGGGGCACAATGAGCAGTTCTTC.

This chain joins TRBV5-1 and TRBJ2-3; 10 bases are a match to TRBD2. V was pared by 4 bases and J by 1 base, with 9 bases of the junction left unmatched. Germline CDR1 and CDR2: SGHRS and YFSETQ. The CDR3 has 17 amino acids. CDR3 loop: CASSGWTSGDRTDTQYF. CDR3 DNA: TGCGCCAGCAGCGGGTGGACTAGCGGAGACCGCACAGATACGCAGTATTTT.

The V gene is TRBV11-2, the J gene TRBJ1-3, with D unresolved. This CDR3 is 16 amino acids long. Germline V CDR1 and CDR2: SGHAT, FQNNGV. Trimming removed 5 bases at V and 1 base at J, with 15 bases between. The CDR3 coding sequence is TGTGCCAGCAGCGTTTTGCCAGGTTCGTCTGGAAACACCATATATTTT. Protein product: CASSVLPGSSGNTIYF.

The CDR3 loop is CASSQDFRLAGGEKETQYF. DNA for the CDR3: TGTGCCAGCAGCCAAGATTTTCGGCTAGCGGGCGGGGAGAAAGAGACCCAGTACTTC. The chain combines TRBV4-2 with TRBJ2-5; 8 bases agree with TRBD2. V lost 0 bases to trimming and J lost 3 bases; unmatched junction nucleotides: 15. The CDR3 is 19 residues long. CDR1 and CDR2 (germline): LGHNA, YNFKEQ.

The J gene is TRBJ1-1, the V gene TRBV7-8; D perhaps matches TRBD1 (5 bases). Germline CDR1 is SGHVS and CDR2 is FQNEAQ. V shed 5 bases and J shed 4 bases, with 5 bases lying between them. CDR3 length: 11 residues. As DNA, the CDR3 is TGTGCCAGCAGCAGGGGCACTGAAGCTTTCTTT. Translating gives CASSRGTEAFF. Drawing the rest from reference TRBV7-8 and TRBJ1-1, the complete variable domain is GAGVSQSPRYKVAKRGQDVALRCDPISGHVSLFWYQQALGQGPEFLTYFQNEAQLDKSGLPSDRFFAERPEGSVSTLKIQRTQQEDSAVYLCASSRGTEAFFGQGTRLTVV.

The V gene is TRBV27, the J gene TRBJ2-2; the match to TRBD1 covers 10 bases. With V trimmed by 5 bases and J by 4 bases, 4 bases remained unmatched. The V gene's germline CDR1 is MNHEY and CDR2 SMNVEV (reference sequence). The CDR3 totals 15 residues. As DNA, the CDR3 is TGTGCCAGCAGTCTGGGACAGGGGCGCACCGGGGAGCTGTTTTTT. This gives the protein CASSLGQGRTGELFF.

Here the CDR3 DNA reads TGTGCCAGCAGCTTGGTAACTGAAGCTTTCTTT. Translation: CASSLVTEAFF. The genes are TRBV5-6 and TRBJ1-1; D uncertain. The V gene's germline CDR1 is SGHDT and CDR2 YYEEEE. V lost 0 bases, J lost 5 bases, and 2 bases lay in between. This CDR3 region has 11 residues.

The chain uses TRBV25-1 and TRBJ1-5; D remains ambiguous. From germline, CDR1 is MGHDK and CDR2 SYGVNS. This CDR3 region has 16 residues. V was trimmed by 5 bases and J by 6 bases, leaving 20 bases between them. The CDR3 sequence is CASSRTPRPRGQPQHF. CDR3 in DNA: TGTGCCAGCAGTCGAACCCCACGGCCCCGGGGTCAGCCCCAGCATTTT. The whole variable domain, filled in from reference TRBV25-1 and TRBJ1-5, reads EADIYQTPRYLVIGTGKKITLECSQTMGHDKMYWYQQDPGMELHLIHYSYGVNSTEKGDLSSESTVSRIRTEHFPLTLESARPSHTSQYLCASSRTPRPRGQPQHFGDGTRLSIL.

This clone was recorded a few times. This rearrangement joins TRBV7-9 to TRBJ1-2, with 7 bases matching TRBD1. The CDR3 length is 14 residues. Per germline, CDR1 SEHNR and CDR2 FQNEAQ (reference sequence). Trimming took 5 bases from V and 4 from J; bases not matched to a gene: 7. In DNA form, the CDR3 reads TGTGCCAGCAGCCAAGGGACAGACTCCTATGGCTACACCTTC. Protein product: CASSQGTDSYGYTF.

This chain connects TRBV13 to TRBJ1-3; possible D gene TRBD1, 6 bases. The CDR3 covers 15 residues. The germline V and J ends were trimmed by 5 bases and 5 bases, with 16 bases remaining between them. Germline V gives CDR1 PRHDT, CDR2 FYEKMQ (reference sequence). CDR3 nucleotide sequence: TGTGCCAGCAGCGAAAACAGGGACCCTAGAAACACCATATATTTT. It yields the protein CASSENRDPRNTIYF.

CDR3 DNA: TGTGCCAGCAGTGAATCACTAGCGGGAAGCACAGATACGCAGTATTTT. As protein: CASSESLAGSTDTQYF. V gene TRBV6-1 combines with J gene TRBJ2-3; 10 positions match TRBD2. V shed 2 bases and J 0 bases; nucleotides not matched to a gene: 2. The germline gives CDR1 MNHNS, CDR2 SASEGT. CDR3 length equals 16 residues.

V is TRBV19 and J is TRBJ1-5; TRBD1 is a possible D gene (5 bases). The CDR3 is 15 amino acids. V lost 3 bases, J lost 7 bases, and 16 bases lay in between. The germline gives CDR1 LNHDA, CDR2 SQIVND (reference sequence). This CDR3 is CASSMGTGGRQPQHF. Here the CDR3 DNA reads TGTGCCAGTAGTATGGGGACGGGAGGCCGGCAGCCCCAGCATTTT.